This T cell receptor (beta chain) originates from a study of T cells in Graves' hyperthyroidism and ophthalmopathy. Study results and caveats: Blood also carried most thyroid clonotypes expanded above 0.001.

A roughly 10 ml volume of fresh peripheral blood provided the PBMCs. For this clonotype: The antigen remains unidentified.

V gave up 7 bases and J gave up 7 bases; unmatched junction bases: 7. The germline CDR1 and CDR2 sequences are SQVTM and ANQGSEA. CDR3 length equals 14 residues. TCR beta CDR3 region amplification was performed from RNA transcripts. First-round RT-PCR targeting the TCR CDR3 was performed with the HTBI primer set. TCRdb reprocessed the multiplex PCR reads with MiXCR, giving one entry per CDR3 protein. The sample lists under 700,000 distinct CDR3 sequences; over 15% were seen once. Sequencing input: blood. This TCR came from a woman younger than 30 with Graves' hyperthyroidism. The gene calls are TRBV29-1 and TRBJ2-1, with 13 bases identical to TRBD2. The CDR3 loop is CSGIGLAGANEQFF. For the CDR3, the DNA is TGCAGCGGAATAGGACTAGCGGGGGCAAATGAGCAGTTCTTC.